The 8 T cell receptor beta chains below all came from one sample that was sequenced in a study of blood T cell repertoires in COVID-19. The method was immunoSEQ multiplex PCR; TCRdb's version includes in-frame clones alone and lacks a portion of them. Here the sample spans fewer than 200,000 clones, about 80% being singletons. What was sequenced was PBMCs or T cells enriched from blood (not recorded which). All receptors come from a man over 45 who had recovered from COVID-19.

The rearrangement joins TRBV7-9 to TRBJ2-7; 7 bases line up with TRBD1. The CDR3 consists of 15 residues. Germline values: CDR1 SEHNR, CDR2 FQNEAQ (reference sequence). V lost 5 bases, J lost 1 base, and 8 bases stayed unmatched. Here the CDR3 reads CASSTVLQGSYEQYF. The CDR3 DNA reads as TGTGCCAGCAGCACAGTACTACAGGGGTCCTACGAGCAGTACTTC.

This clone appeared a few times. CDR3 DNA: TGTGCCAGCAACCGACCCGTCCGGGACAGCCAATCACCCCTCCACTTT. Translation: CASNRPVRDSQSPLHF. V and J are TRBV5-8 and TRBJ1-6, with 7 bases lining up with TRBD1. Losses at the gene ends were 6 bases for V and 10 bases for J; bases not matched to a gene: 16. Germline V gives CDR1 SGHTS, CDR2 YDEGEE. The CDR3 loop spans 16 amino acids.

The chain links TRBV7-2 to TRBJ1-2; the match to TRBD1 covers 7 bases. With 4 bases clipped from V and 4 bases from J, the junction kept 9 bases outside the gene matches. The CDR3 has 15 amino acids. In germline, CDR1 is SGHTA, CDR2 FQGNSA. CDR3 DNA: TGTGCCAGCAGCTGGGACAGCAGACGGGTCTATGGCTACACCTTC. This translates into CASSWDSRRVYGYTF.

CDR3 nucleotide sequence: TGTGCCAGCAGTTACTCGAGGGCTAATTCACCCCTCCACTTT. Protein: CASSYSRANSPLHF. V and J are TRBV6-5 and TRBJ1-6; unclear D gene. The CDR3 has 14 residues. With 0 bases removed from V and 6 bases from J, the gap between germline ends came to 6 bases. Germline CDR1 MNHEY, CDR2 SVGAGI.

This chain uses TRBV5-1 with TRBJ1-6, with D perhaps TRBD1 (6 bases). The V end was cut by 0 bases, the J end by 10 bases, with 11 bases between. Per the germline V gene, CDR1 is SGHRS and CDR2 is YFSETQ. The CDR3 length is 14 residues. CDR3 in amino acids: CASSLEQGRSPLHF. In DNA form, the CDR3 reads TGCGCCAGCAGCTTGGAACAGGGAAGATCACCCCTCCACTTT. The variable domain in full, completed from reference TRBV5-1 and TRBJ1-6, reads KAGVTQTPRYLIKTRGQQVTLSCSPISGHRSVSWYQQTPGQGLQFLFEYFSETQRNKGNFPGRFSGRQFSNSRSEMNVSTLELGDSALYLCASSLEQGRSPLHFGNGTRLTVT.

This clone was seen only a few times. The CDR3 region is CASSSLTGFEAFF. The CDR3 DNA reads TGTGCCAGCAGTTCTCTGACAGGGTTTGAAGCTTTCTTT. The rearrangement uses TRBV6-5 and TRBJ1-1; 7 bases agree with TRBD1. V lost 4 bases to trimming and J lost 7 bases; unmatched junction nucleotides: 6. Germline V gives CDR1 MNHEY, CDR2 SVGAGI. The CDR3 has 13 amino acids.

Only a few counts were recorded for this clone. V is TRBV6-1 and J is TRBJ2-1, with 10 bases lining up with TRBD2. The germline gives CDR1 MNHNS, CDR2 SASEGT. This CDR3 region has 18 residues. The V segment lost 4 bases and the J segment 0 bases; nucleotides outside the gene matches: 9. The CDR3 DNA follows: TGTGCCAGCAGTGGTAGTAGCGGGGGGCCCGGCTCCTACAATGAGCAGTTCTTC. Protein sequence: CASSGSSGGPGSYNEQFF.

V gene TRBV4-3 combines with J gene TRBJ2-7, with D possibly matching TRBD1 (5 bases). V was trimmed by 0 bases and J by 4 bases, leaving 10 bases between them. CDR1 and CDR2 (germline): LGHNA, YSLEER. The CDR3 totals 14 residues. The CDR3 region is CASSQEQGKYEQYF. CDR3 DNA sequence: TGCGCCAGCAGCCAAGAGCAGGGCAAGTACGAGCAGTACTTC.